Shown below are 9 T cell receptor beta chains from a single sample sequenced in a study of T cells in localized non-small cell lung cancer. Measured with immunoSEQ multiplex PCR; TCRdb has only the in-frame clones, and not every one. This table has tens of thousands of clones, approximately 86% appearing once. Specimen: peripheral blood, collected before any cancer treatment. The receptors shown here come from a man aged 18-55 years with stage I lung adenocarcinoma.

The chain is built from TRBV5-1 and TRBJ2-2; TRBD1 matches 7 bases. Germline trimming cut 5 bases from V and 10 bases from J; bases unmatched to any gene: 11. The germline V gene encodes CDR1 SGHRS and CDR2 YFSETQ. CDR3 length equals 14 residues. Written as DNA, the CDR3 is TGCGCCAGCAGTACAACAGGGGATACAAAGGAGCTGTTTTTT. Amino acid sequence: CASSTTGDTKELFF. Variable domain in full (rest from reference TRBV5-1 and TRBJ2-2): KAGVTQTPRYLIKTRGQQVTLSCSPISGHRSVSWYQQTPGQGLQFLFEYFSETQRNKGNFPGRFSGRQFSNSRSEMNVSTLELGDSALYLCASSTTGDTKELFFGEGSRLTVL.

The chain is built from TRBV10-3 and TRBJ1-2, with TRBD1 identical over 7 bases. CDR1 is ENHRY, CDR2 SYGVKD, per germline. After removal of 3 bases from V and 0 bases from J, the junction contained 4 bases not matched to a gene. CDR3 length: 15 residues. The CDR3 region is CAISETGETNYGYTF. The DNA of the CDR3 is TGTGCCATCAGTGAAACAGGGGAGACTAACTATGGCTACACCTTC.

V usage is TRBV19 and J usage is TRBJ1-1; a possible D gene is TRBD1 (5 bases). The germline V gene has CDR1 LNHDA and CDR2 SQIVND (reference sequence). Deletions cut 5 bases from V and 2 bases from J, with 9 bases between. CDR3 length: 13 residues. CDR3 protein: CASSFQGNTEAFF. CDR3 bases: TGTGCCAGTAGTTTTCAGGGCAACACTGAAGCTTTCTTT.

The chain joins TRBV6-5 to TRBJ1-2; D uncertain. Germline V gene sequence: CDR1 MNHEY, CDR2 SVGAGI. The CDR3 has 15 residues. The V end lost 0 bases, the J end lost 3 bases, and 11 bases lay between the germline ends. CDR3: CASSYSTGRDYGYTF. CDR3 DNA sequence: TGTGCCAGCAGTTACTCGACTGGACGGGACTATGGCTACACCTTC.

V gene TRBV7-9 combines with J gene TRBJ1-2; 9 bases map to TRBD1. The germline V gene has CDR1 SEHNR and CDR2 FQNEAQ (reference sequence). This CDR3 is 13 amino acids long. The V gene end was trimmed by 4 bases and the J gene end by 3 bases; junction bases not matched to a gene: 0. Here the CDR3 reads CASSWDRDYGYTF. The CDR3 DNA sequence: TGTGCCAGCAGCTGGGACAGGGACTATGGCTACACCTTC.

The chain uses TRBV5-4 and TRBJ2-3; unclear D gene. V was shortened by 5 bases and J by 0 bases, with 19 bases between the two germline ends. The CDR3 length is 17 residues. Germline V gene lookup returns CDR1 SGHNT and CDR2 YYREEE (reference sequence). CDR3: CASSYPSQVASTDTQYF. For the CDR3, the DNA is TGTGCCAGCAGTTACCCTTCTCAGGTCGCTAGCACAGATACGCAGTATTTT.

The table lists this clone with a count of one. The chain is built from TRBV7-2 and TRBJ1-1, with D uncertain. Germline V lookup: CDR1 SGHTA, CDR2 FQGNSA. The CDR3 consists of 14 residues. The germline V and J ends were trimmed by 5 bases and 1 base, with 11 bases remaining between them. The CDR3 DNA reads TGTGCCAGCAGCCTGCGGACGGGGAACACTGAAGCTTTCTTT. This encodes CASSLRTGNTEAFF.

The CDR3 nucleotides read TGTGCCTGGAGTAGGGGACAGGGGGGAGAGACCCAGTACTTC. Residues: CAWSRGQGGETQYF. V and J are TRBV30 and TRBJ2-5; 11 nucleotides agree with TRBD1. The ends lost 2 bases at V and 4 bases at J; junction bases unmatched: 3. This CDR3 comprises 14 residues. Germline CDR1 and CDR2: GTSNPN and SVGIG (reference sequence).

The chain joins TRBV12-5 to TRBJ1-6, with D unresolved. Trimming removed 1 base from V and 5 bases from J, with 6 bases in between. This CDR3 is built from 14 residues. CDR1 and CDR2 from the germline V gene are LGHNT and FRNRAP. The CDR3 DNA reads TGTGCTAGTGGTTTGGGACAAAATAATTCACCCCTCCACTTT. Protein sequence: CASGLGQNNSPLHF. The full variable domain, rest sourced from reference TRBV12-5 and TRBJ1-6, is DARVTQTPRHKVTEMGQEVTMRCQPILGHNTVFWYRQTMMQGLELLAYFRNRAPLDDSGMPKDRFSAEMPDATLATLKIQPSEPRDSAVYFCASGLGQNNSPLHFGNGTRLTVT.